This T cell receptor (beta chain) was profiled in a study of T cell responses to AZD1222 COVID-19 vaccine. Unmatched junction bases numbered 2, after V lost 1 base and J lost 6 bases. The germline CDR1 and CDR2 sequences are SGHTA and FQGTGA. There are 14 residues in the CDR3. Assay used: immunoSEQ multiplex PCR; TCRdb lists only in-frame clones, some missing. The top ten hold about 2.8% of the sample, which has approximately 180,000 clones, just over 90% seen once. The rearrangement links TRBV7-3 to TRBJ2-4; 8 nucleotides line up with TRBD1. Sequencing used peripheral blood, obtained on day 0 of AZD1222 vaccination. The receptor was isolated from an adult in good health. CDR3 nucleotides: TGTGCCAGCAGCTTAAGCGGGACAGGAAACATTCAGTACTTC. Its protein product is CASSLSGTGNIQYF.